This record concerns one T cell receptor (beta chain) sequence. The antigen is unknown. The data stem from a study of cytomegalovirus exposure and HLA in healthy donors. Study-level results: Sequencing likely caused a cluster of highly shared sequence variants.

It was with 60 Vbeta and 13 Jbeta primers that the PCR ran. The table came from immunoSEQ multiplex PCR; TCRdb's copy has only in-frame clones and leaves some out. The table lists about 61,000 clones, approximately 88% of them singletons. Material: PBMCs. The receptor was derived from a man aged 25-45 years in good health and CMV-seropositive.

DNA for the CDR3: TGTGCCAGCAGTATCTCTAACGGGTTTAATGAAAAACTGTTTTTT. This encodes CASSISNGFNEKLFF. The genes are TRBV6-5 and TRBJ1-4; D is ambiguous. The germline V gene has CDR1 MNHEY and CDR2 SVGAGI. CDR3 size: 15 residues. Between the trimmed V and J ends, which lost 5 bases and 4 bases, there was a span of 14 bases.